This T cell receptor (beta chain) emerged from a study of T-cell memory formation after mild COVID-19. Findings of the study overall: Clones contracting day 15 to 85 were balanced CD4/CD8; later expanders leaned CD4+. Detection of some responders pre-infection suggested pre-existing cross-reactive memory T cells participated.

TCRdb fed the 5' RACE reads into MiXCR, producing one record per CDR3 protein. The sample has 70,000 to 100,000 distinct CDR3 sequences, about 16% seen once; the top ten hold about two fifths. Of note for this clonotype: Antigen: not known.

V lost 4 bases, J lost 6 bases, and 15 bases lay in between. Germline loops: CDR1 SGHDN, CDR2 FVKESK. This CDR3 region has 15 residues. This clonotype originated in a young man who had mild COVID-19 (a few samples of this study predate the infection). Cell type and time point are not known. This chain links TRBV14 with TRBJ1-4; D is undetermined. The sample consisted of PBMCs or a T cell subset sorted from them (not recorded which). The CDR3 region has the DNA TGTGCCAGCAGCCGGCACGGGATGATGGATGAAAAACTGTTTTTT. Translated: CASSRHGMMDEKLFF.